What follows are 23 T cell receptor beta chains derived from one specimen sequenced in a study of T cell responses to AZD1222 COVID-19 vaccine (dated by TCRdb to about 2021). Libraries were built with the immunoSEQ multiplex PCR assay. The clones in this table, taken by TCRdb from immuneACCESS, are in-frame only. Not every clone is retained; where verified, under half of the shortfall comes from an unresolved V gene, and the cause of the rest is unknown. The sample has around 140,000 clones on record, about 92% of them singletons. The top ten hold around 12% of the sample. The time point label, read with the paper, signifies: sample from adult after SARS-CoV-2 infection, after symptom onset. The source material was peripheral blood, sampled after recovery from COVID-19. Receptors were obtained from an adult who had recovered from COVID-19.

This chain connects TRBV27 to TRBJ2-7, with 9 nucleotides matching TRBD1. V trimming: 5 bases; J trimming: 2 bases; junction bases outside the gene matches: 4. Germline assignment: CDR1 MNHEY and CDR2 SMNVEV (reference sequence). The CDR3 has 14 amino acids. The CDR3 region has the DNA TGTGCCAGCAGTCACCGACAGGGGGCCTACGAGCAGTACTTC. Protein product: CASSHRQGAYEQYF.

The chain carries TRBV5-1 and TRBJ1-1, with 7 bases fitting TRBD1. V dropped 0 bases and J dropped 4; count of bases not matched to a gene: 15. CDR1 and CDR2 (germline): SGHRS, YFSETQ. There are 18 residues in the CDR3. CDR3 nucleotide sequence: TGCGCCAGCAGCTTGGTGGGCTTCGGGGCAGGGGGGAGCACTGAAGCTTTCTTT. It codes for CASSLVGFGAGGSTEAFF.

This chain uses TRBV7-9 with TRBJ2-7; weak D call: TRBD1 (5 bases). Germline lookup yields CDR1 SEHNR and CDR2 FQNEAQ (reference sequence). The CDR3 is 13 residues long. The germline V and J ends were trimmed by 5 bases and 9 bases, with 17 bases remaining between them. CDR3 sequence (DNA): TGTGCCAGCAGCGCAAAGACAGAAAGGCGGCAGTACTTC. It is translated as CASSAKTERRQYF.

This clone appeared once. The chain recombines TRBV2 with TRBJ2-7, with D unclear. Germline V gives CDR1 SNHLY, CDR2 FYNNEI. The CDR3 is made up of 13 amino acids. The ends were cut back, 4 bases at V and 2 bases at J, with 9 bases in the middle. CDR3 sequence (DNA): TGTGCCAGCAGTGTTGGCCGGGCCTACGAGCAGTACTTC. Translated, it gives CASSVGRAYEQYF.

V and J are TRBV27 and TRBJ2-7, with TRBD2 as a possible D gene (7 bases). CDR3 length: 13 residues. Germline loops: CDR1 MNHEY, CDR2 SMNVEV (reference sequence). V was shortened by 6 bases and J by 9 bases, with 18 bases between the two germline ends. The CDR3 sequence is CASSLRGGPGQYF. The CDR3 nucleotides are TGTGCCAGCAGCTTAAGGGGGGGGCCTGGGCAGTACTTC.

The V gene is TRBV28, the J gene TRBJ1-5; D is undetermined. The CDR3 consists of 15 residues. The germline gives CDR1 MDHEN, CDR2 SYDVKM. Deletions cut 5 bases from V and 0 bases from J, with 11 bases between. This CDR3 is CASSRTELSNQPQHF. In DNA form, the CDR3 reads TGTGCCAGCAGTCGGACGGAACTTAGCAATCAGCCCCAGCATTTT. Variable domain in full (rest from reference TRBV28 and TRBJ1-5): DVKVTQSSRYLVKRTGEKVFLECVQDMDHENMFWYRQDPGLGLRLIYFSYDVKMKEKGDIPEGYSVSREKKERFSLILESASTNQTSMYLCASSRTELSNQPQHFGDGTRLSIL.

The chain couples TRBV2 to TRBJ2-1; 8 bases are a match to TRBD1. The germline gives CDR1 SNHLY, CDR2 FYNNEI. V trimming: 7 bases; J trimming: 10 bases; junction bases outside the gene matches: 12. The CDR3 spans 14 residues. The CDR3 sequence is CASTEGRGLREQFF. CDR3 in DNA: TGTGCCAGCACCGAAGGCAGGGGGCTCAGGGAGCAGTTCTTC.

In DNA form, the CDR3 reads TGTGCCAGCAGCCGGGGACTGCACAATCAGCCCCAGCATTTT. Its protein product is CASSRGLHNQPQHF. The V and J genes are TRBV2 and TRBJ1-5; perhaps TRBD1 as D (5 bases). Germline loops: CDR1 SNHLY, CDR2 FYNNEI. The germline V and J ends were trimmed by 6 bases and 3 bases, with 12 bases remaining between them. The CDR3 totals 14 residues.

The chain links TRBV5-4 to TRBJ1-3; D remains unclear. The CDR3 covers 15 residues. Trimming removed 4 bases from V and 3 bases from J, with 14 bases in between. CDR1 and CDR2 from the germline V gene are SGHNT and YYREEE (reference sequence). The CDR3 nucleotides read TGTGCCAGCAGCCTTCCAGGATCGGGTGGAAACACCATATATTTT. As protein: CASSLPGSGGNTIYF.

The rearrangement uses TRBV27 and TRBJ2-5, with TRBD2 matching 8 bases. Looked up from germline, CDR1 is MNHEY and CDR2 is SMNVEV (reference sequence). CDR3 length: 15 residues. Trimming removed 6 bases from V and 5 bases from J; junction bases left unmatched: 11. The CDR3 here is CASSRRGTSGETQYF. DNA for the CDR3: TGTGCCAGCAGCCGTAGAGGGACTAGTGGGGAGACCCAGTACTTC.

The rearrangement uses TRBV4-1 and TRBJ2-3; possible D gene TRBD2, 5 bases. The CDR3 is 13 residues long. Trimming stripped 4 bases from V and 1 base from J, with 6 bases between. From germline, CDR1 is MGHRA and CDR2 YSYEKL. This CDR3 is CASSLSGTDTQYF. The DNA of the CDR3 is TGCGCCAGCAGCCTTAGCGGCACAGATACGCAGTATTTT.

The chain employs TRBV7-3 and TRBJ2-1, with D maybe TRBD1 (6 bases). Germline V gene lookup returns CDR1 SGHTA and CDR2 FQGTGA. V lost 2 bases to trimming and J lost 6 bases, with 14 bases between them. This CDR3 has 15 residues. The CDR3 DNA reads TGTGCCAGCAGCTTACAGGGGTCCCCCCCCAATGAGCAGTTCTTC. Its protein product is CASSLQGSPPNEQFF.

V usage is TRBV6-5 and J usage is TRBJ2-1; weak D call: TRBD2 (6 bases). V shed 7 bases and J shed 4 bases, with 11 bases lying between them. The germline gives CDR1 MNHEY, CDR2 SVGAGI. This CDR3 spans 13 amino acids. For the CDR3, the DNA is TGTGCCAGCAAATCCGGGGGATACAATGAGCAGTTCTTC. Translated, it gives CASKSGGYNEQFF.

The rearrangement uses TRBV6-1 and TRBJ2-7; D call uncertain. Per the germline V gene, CDR1 is MNHNS and CDR2 is SASEGT. This CDR3 has 13 residues. V was cut by 2 bases and J by 2 bases, with 7 bases left in between. The CDR3 nucleotides are TGTGCCAGCAGTGAATTGGTCACCTACGAGCAGTACTTC. Protein sequence: CASSELVTYEQYF.

V usage is TRBV30 and J usage is TRBJ2-1; TRBD2 might be the D (5 bases). This CDR3 region has 14 residues. The germline gives CDR1 GTSNPN, CDR2 SVGIG (reference sequence). V was clipped by 1 base and J by 7 bases, with 14 bases between them. CDR3 in DNA: TGTGCCTGGAGTGATGAGGGCGTGGGGAATGAGCAGTTCTTC. Amino acids: CAWSDEGVGNEQFF.

DNA for the CDR3: TGCGCCAGCAGCTTGGGTCCGGGACAGACCTACGAGCAGTACTTC. Protein product: CASSLGPGQTYEQYF. The V call is TRBV5-1, the J call TRBJ2-7; 7 bases agree with TRBD1. This CDR3 spans 15 amino acids. Germline assignment: CDR1 SGHRS and CDR2 YFSETQ. V gave up 0 bases and J gave up 2 bases; unmatched junction bases: 5.

This chain links TRBV6-5 with TRBJ2-7, with TRBD1 as a possible D gene (7 bases). The V end lost 6 bases, the J end lost 2 bases, and 17 bases lay between the germline ends. CDR3 length: 15 residues. CDR1 and CDR2 from the germline V gene are MNHEY and SVGAGI. The CDR3, as DNA: TGTGCCAGCAGCCACAGGAGGGACAGCCCCTACGAGCAGTACTTC. It is translated as CASSHRRDSPYEQYF.

The V gene is TRBV19, the J gene TRBJ1-1; 7 nucleotides align to TRBD1. The V segment lost 6 bases and the J segment 1 base; nucleotides outside the gene matches: 5. The CDR3 loop spans 14 amino acids. Looked up from germline, CDR1 is LNHDA and CDR2 is SQIVND (reference sequence). CDR3 residues: CASSLGQRNTEAFF. The CDR3 bases are TGTGCCAGTAGCCTGGGACAGAGGAACACTGAAGCTTTCTTT.

V usage is TRBV28 and J usage is TRBJ2-1, with 9 bases that match TRBD2. This CDR3 comprises 13 residues. Per germline, CDR1 MDHEN and CDR2 SYDVKM. V gave up 6 bases and J gave up 9 bases; unmatched junction bases: 6. The CDR3 coding sequence is TGTGCCAGCAGAGGGCGGGAGGGGAGTGAGCAGTTCTTC. This gives the protein CASRGREGSEQFF.

The rearrangement links TRBV28 to TRBJ2-1; 12 positions match TRBD1. The CDR3 has 18 amino acids. The V gene end was trimmed by 5 bases and the J gene end by 4 bases; junction bases not matched to a gene: 12. CDR1 and CDR2 (germline): MDHEN, SYDVKM. The CDR3 DNA follows: TGTGCCAGCAGTACCGGGACAGGGGGCTCCCCCGCTTACAATGAGCAGTTCTTC. It is translated as CASSTGTGGSPAYNEQFF.

The rearrangement joins TRBV11-2 to TRBJ2-4, with D maybe TRBD2 (6 bases). Germline CDR1 and CDR2: SGHAT and FQNNGV. With 3 bases removed from V and 9 bases from J, the gap between germline ends came to 24 bases. The CDR3 extends over 17 amino acids. The DNA for the CDR3 is TGTGCCAGCAGCTTTTCCCCCCCCCTGGGGAGGCAGCCCATTCAGTACTTC. Amino acid sequence: CASSFSPPLGRQPIQYF.

This chain connects TRBV27 to TRBJ2-5; the D call may be TRBD1 or TRBD2 (5 bases each). Trimming removed 2 bases at V and 14 bases at J, with 12 bases between. Germline V CDR1 and CDR2: MNHEY, SMNVEV (reference sequence). This CDR3 spans 11 amino acids. The CDR3 protein is CASSLGTLNYF. CDR3 in DNA: TGTGCCAGCAGTTTAGGGACCTTAAACTACTTC.

CDR3 sequence: CASSLTIGEQYF. The CDR3 DNA sequence: TGTGCCAGCAGCTTGACTATAGGGGAGCAGTACTTC. The chain joins TRBV3-1 (or the pseudogene TRBV3-2) to TRBJ2-7; the D gene is possibly TRBD2 (5 bases). The CDR3 length is 12 residues. CDR1 LGHDT and CDR2 YNNKEL come from the germline V gene (reference sequence). V dropped 5 bases and J dropped 7 bases, with 12 bases sitting between them.